This TCR beta chain was sequenced for a study of identical twins. Findings of the study overall: Abundant beta clonotypes from cord blood bore fewer insertions; memory repertoires lacked this pattern. Partial confounding of zero-insertion analyses by invariant MAIT and iNKT cells was possible. Out-of-frame alpha sequences shared between twins exhibited an excess of low generation probability.

MiXCR, run by TCRdb on the 5' RACE reads, gives a single entry per CDR3 protein. The sample yields 1.5 million or so distinct CDR3 sequences, about 32% seen once. The CDR3 is 11 amino acids. The germline V gene encodes CDR1 MNHNS and CDR2 SASEGT. V lost 5 bases to trimming and J lost 7 bases, with 8 bases between them. This clonotype was seen more than once but under ten times. Its specificity is not known. The clonotype was recovered from a newborn girl in good health. The specimen was cord blood. This rearrangement joins TRBV6-1 to TRBJ1-2; D gene ambiguous. This chain's CDR3 is CASSRGFGYTF. The CDR3 DNA reads as TGTGCCAGCAGTCGGGGATTTGGCTACACCTTC.